A single sample gave rise to the 23 T cell receptor beta chains below, sequenced in a study of spatial heterogeneity in lung cancer. Time point here: sample taken at primary tumor resection. Their target antigens are unknown. TCRdb used MiXCR to reprocess the 5' RACE reads, holding one entry per CDR3 protein. The sample comprises thousands of distinct CDR3 sequences, 2.9% of which are singletons, and roughly an eighth rests with the top ten. Broader study findings: Tumor mutation count correlated with how many alpha and beta TCRs expanded intratumorally.

The sample here was lung tumor tissue, taken at surgery. Receptors were obtained from a male donor with early-stage non-small cell lung cancer.

This clonotype has ten or more counts. Germline is not matched at one junction end, which may reflect a read error. V is TRBV20-1 and J is TRBJ1-4; D unresolved. From germline, CDR1 is DFQATT and CDR2 SNEGSKA (reference sequence). The CDR3 runs 17 residues. The CDR3 is CSARDQTTNPTNEKLFF. Written as DNA, the CDR3 is TGCAGTGCTAGAGATCAGACAACCAACCCAACTAATGAAAAACTGTTTTTC.

There are many counts of this clonotype. V and J are TRBV3-1 and TRBJ1-5, with unresolved D. The CDR3 has 14 residues. With 3 bases removed from V and 8 bases from J, the gap between germline ends came to 14 bases. Germline CDR1 reads LGHDT; CDR2 reads YNNKEL (reference sequence). In DNA, the CDR3 is TGTGCCAGCAGCCAGAGAGGAACTGGGGAGCCCCAGCATTTT. It is translated as CASSQRGTGEPQHF.

This clonotype appeared many times. The genes are TRBV12-3 or TRBV12-4 and TRBJ2-2; no clear D gene. There are 14 residues in the CDR3. The V end was cut by 3 bases, the J end by 4 bases, with 9 bases between. The CDR3 coding sequence is TGTGCCAGCAGTTTGTACGAAGCCACCGGGGAGCTGTTTTTT. Its protein product is CASSLYEATGELFF.

This clonotype was detected many times. The chain is built from TRBV9 and TRBJ1-4; D call uncertain. V was pared by 1 base and J by 4 bases, with 8 bases between. Germline assignment: CDR1 SGDLS and CDR2 YYNGEE. The CDR3 is made up of 14 amino acids. CDR3 residues: CASSVWGDNEKLFF. CDR3 coding DNA: TGTGCCAGCAGCGTATGGGGAGATAATGAAAAACTGTTTTTT.

This clonotype occurred many times. The chain couples TRBV15 to TRBJ2-1; D not certain. Germline V gene sequence: CDR1 LNHNV, CDR2 YYDKDF (reference sequence). V gave up 0 bases and J gave up 6 bases, with 9 bases separating them. The CDR3 runs to 14 residues. This chain's CDR3 is CATSREAGSNEQFF. The CDR3 DNA sequence: TGTGCCACCAGCAGAGAAGCAGGCAGCAATGAGCAGTTCTTC.

This clonotype was counted ten times or more. The chain has TRBV28 and TRBJ2-3; D is ambiguous. The CDR3 contains 15 residues. Germline V gives CDR1 MDHEN, CDR2 SYDVKM. V gave up 3 bases and J gave up 10 bases, with 20 bases separating them. CDR3 bases: TGTGCCAGCAGTTTTCCTGATCGGGCCGCAGTAGCGCAGTATTTT. It encodes CASSFPDRAAVAQYF.

This clonotype was seen ten or more times. The chain couples TRBV7-3 to TRBJ2-7; 7 nucleotides align to TRBD1. Germline loops: CDR1 SGHTA, CDR2 FQGTGA. The J segment lost 6 bases and the V segment lost 5 bases, leaving 10 bases of the junction unmatched. CDR3 length: 14 amino acids. CDR3 coding DNA: TGTGCCAGCAGCCCCCACCTGACAGGGTCCGAGCAGTACTTC. Its protein product is CASSPHLTGSEQYF.

This clonotype is termed medium-sized. This chain connects TRBV20-1 to TRBJ2-5, with 8 bases identical to TRBD2. The CDR3 totals 16 residues. J was trimmed by 5 bases and V by 5 bases; bases with no gene match: 16. Per the germline V gene, CDR1 is DFQATT and CDR2 is SNEGSKA (reference sequence). CDR3 DNA sequence: TGCAGTGCTGGCGTGGACGGGGGGGCCTGGACGGAGACCCAGTACTTC. This translates into CSAGVDGGAWTETQYF.

V usage is TRBV5-1 and J usage is TRBJ2-6, with D perhaps given as TRBD1 or TRBD2 (5 bases each). CDR3 length: 14 residues. V was clipped by 3 bases and J by 12 bases, with 16 bases between them. From germline, CDR1 is SGHRS and CDR2 YFSETQ. Written as DNA, the CDR3 is TGCGCCAGCAGCTCTACCGGGACCCTTCCCGTCCTGACTTTC. Residues: CASSSTGTLPVLTF. The entire variable domain, with the rest obtained from reference TRBV5-1 and TRBJ2-6, is as follows: KAGVTQTPRYLIKTRGQQVTLSCSPISGHRSVSWYQQTPGQGLQFLFEYFSETQRNKGNFPGRFSGRQFSNSRSEMNVSTLELGDSALYLCASSSTGTLPVLTFGAGSRLTVL.

There are many counts of this clonotype. The chain is built from TRBV10-3 and TRBJ1-1, with D perhaps matching TRBD1 (6 bases). Germline CDR1 ENHRY, CDR2 SYGVKD. V lost 4 bases and J 1 base, leaving 13 bases between the germline ends. This CDR3 spans 15 amino acids. CDR3 in amino acids: CAISARGGANTEAFF. The CDR3, as DNA: TGTGCCATCAGTGCCCGAGGGGGAGCGAACACTGAAGCTTTCTTT.

This clonotype was detected many times. The rearrangement joins TRBV20-1 to TRBJ2-1; 12 bases line up with TRBD2. Germline trimming cut 3 bases from V and 3 bases from J; bases unmatched to any gene: 6. This CDR3 has 16 residues. Germline assignment: CDR1 DFQATT and CDR2 SNEGSKA (reference sequence). CDR3 region: CSARASGGAGYNEQFF. CDR3 nucleotides: TGCAGTGCTAGGGCTAGCGGGGGGGCTGGCTACAATGAGCAGTTCTTC.

There are many counts of this clonotype. The J gene is TRBJ1-5, the V gene TRBV20-1, with D perhaps matching TRBD1 (5 bases). Per germline, CDR1 DFQATT and CDR2 SNEGSKA (reference sequence). The length of the CDR3 is 18 residues. V was cut by 3 bases and J by 0 bases, with 21 bases left in between. CDR3 in amino acids: CSASSPTRGDYSNQPQHF. The CDR3 DNA reads TGCAGTGCTAGCTCCCCGACGCGAGGGGATTATAGCAATCAGCCCCAGCATTTT.

This clonotype was seen ten or more times. The chain carries TRBV5-1 and TRBJ1-1, with 8 bases aligning to TRBD1. The CDR3 totals 14 residues. The trim removed 0 bases at V and 5 bases at J, leaving 3 bases unmatched. Germline V gene lookup returns CDR1 SGHRS and CDR2 YFSETQ. The DNA for the CDR3 is TGCGCCAGCAGCTTGGAGACAGGGGCGACTGAAGCTTTCTTT. It is translated as CASSLETGATEAFF. Full variable domain (remainder filled in from reference TRBV5-1 and TRBJ1-1): KAGVTQTPRYLIKTRGQQVTLSCSPISGHRSVSWYQQTPGQGLQFLFEYFSETQRNKGNFPGRFSGRQFSNSRSEMNVSTLELGDSALYLCASSLETGATEAFFGQGTRLTVV.

This clonotype was counted many times. This sequence joins TRBV6-5 and TRBJ2-2; 7 positions agree with TRBD1. The CDR3 length is 14 residues. Trimming cost V 4 bases and J 4 bases; bases outside gene matches: 3. CDR1 MNHEY and CDR2 SVGAGI come from the germline V gene. CDR3 sequence (DNA): TGTGCCAGCAGTTCCGGGACAGTCACCGGGGAGCTGTTTTTT. It translates to CASSSGTVTGELFF.

In this sample, this clonotype turned up many times. The rearrangement uses TRBV2 and TRBJ2-5; 9 nucleotides match TRBD1. Germline CDR1 and CDR2: SNHLY and FYNNEI. Trimming cost V 6 bases and J 5 bases; bases outside gene matches: 10. The CDR3 is 15 residues long. CDR3 DNA sequence: TGTGCCAGCAGGGGGGGGACAGGGAAATGGGAGACCCAGTACTTC. Residues: CASRGGTGKWETQYF. Using reference TRBV2 and TRBJ2-5 for the parts outside the CDR3, the full variable domain is EPEVTQTPSHQVTQMGQEVILRCVPISNHLYFYWYRQILGQKVEFLVSFYNNEISEKSEIFDDQFSVERPDGSNFTLKIRSTKLEDSAMYFCASRGGTGKWETQYFGPGTRLLVL.

By its share, this clonotype is medium-sized. The chain carries TRBV18 and TRBJ1-5, with TRBD1 as a possible D gene (6 bases). Trimming removed 1 base at V and 5 bases at J, with 12 bases between. This CDR3 spans 15 amino acids. Germline V gene lookup returns CDR1 KGHSH and CDR2 LQKENI. In DNA, the CDR3 is TGTGCCAGCTCACCACAAAGAGGGGGGGATCAGCCCCAGCATTTT. It specifies CASSPQRGGDQPQHF.

This clonotype was detected ten times or more. The V gene is TRBV29-1, the J gene TRBJ1-2, with TRBD1 matching over 9 bases. V lost 4 bases to trimming and J lost 1 base; unmatched junction nucleotides: 7. Per germline, CDR1 SQVTM and CDR2 ANQGSEA. The CDR3 runs 15 residues. CDR3 in DNA: TGCAGCGTTGGCACAGGGGGCTGGGTTAACTATGGCTACACCTTC. Amino acids: CSVGTGGWVNYGYTF.

This clonotype was observed at least ten times. The V call is TRBV29-1, the J call TRBJ1-4; TRBD1 is a possible D gene (5 bases). The V end was cut by 0 bases, the J end by 8 bases, with 13 bases between. This CDR3 is 14 amino acids long. Germline CDR1 is SQVTM and CDR2 is ANQGSEA. In nucleotides, the CDR3 is TGCAGCGTTGAAGACCCCCGGGGACGAGAAAAACTGTTTTTT. This sequence encodes CSVEDPRGREKLFF.

This clonotype is categorized as medium-sized. V is TRBV27 and J is TRBJ1-1; D unresolved. The CDR3 is made up of 13 amino acids. V lost 1 base to trimming and J lost 2 bases, with 5 bases between them. Germline CDR1 is MNHEY and CDR2 is SMNVEV (reference sequence). The CDR3 DNA sequence: TGTGCCAGCAGTTTATTTGGTAACACTGAAGCTTTCTTT. It is translated as CASSLFGNTEAFF.

Sample share makes this clonotype medium-sized. This sequence joins TRBV7-3 and TRBJ2-3; 9 nucleotides align to TRBD2. CDR3 size: 15 residues. CDR1 is SGHTA and CDR2 is FQGTGA in the germline V gene. V lost 4 bases, J lost 5 bases, and 7 bases stayed unmatched. The CDR3 region has the DNA TGTGCCAGCAGCTACGGCGGGGGGGCCCAAGATACGCAGTATTTT. Its translation: CASSYGGGAQDTQYF.

This clonotype was seen repeatedly, ten times or more. J is TRBJ2-3 and V is TRBV20-1, with TRBD1 matching 9 bases. The CDR3 contains 15 residues. Germline CDR1 reads DFQATT; CDR2 reads SNEGSKA (reference sequence). Trimming at V came to 5 bases and at J to 0 bases, leaving 6 bases not matched to a gene. CDR3 protein: CSAPRTGVSTDTQYF. The CDR3 DNA sequence: TGCAGTGCTCCACGGACAGGGGTTAGCACAGATACGCAGTATTTT.

This clonotype was recorded many times. The chain couples TRBV28 to TRBJ1-2; D unresolved. V shed 5 bases and J shed 4 bases, with 20 bases lying between them. In germline, CDR1 is MDHEN, CDR2 SYDVKM. This CDR3 has 16 residues. The CDR3 DNA follows: TGTGCCAGCAGTACCCCCCGAAAGGGCTTGGCCTATGGCTACACCTTC. It specifies CASSTPRKGLAYGYTF.

This clonotype was found many times. The chain joins TRBV20-1 to TRBJ2-3; 11 bases match TRBD2. Germline V gene data show CDR1 as DFQATT and CDR2 as SNEGSKA (reference sequence). The CDR3 loop spans 17 amino acids. The V gene end was trimmed by 2 bases and the J gene end by 0 bases; junction bases not matched to a gene: 7. Here the CDR3 DNA reads TGCAGTGCTAGATCCTACAGGACTAGCGGGAGCACAGATACGCAGTATTTT. This sequence encodes CSARSYRTSGSTDTQYF.